This TCR beta chain originates from a study of T cells in localized non-small cell lung cancer. The study's findings and limits: There were a median around 57 of the top 100 tumor clones appearing in adjacent lung.

The CDR3 loop spans 14 amino acids. The germline gives CDR1 SGDLS, CDR2 YYNGEE. Deletions cut 4 bases from V and 0 bases from J, with 5 bases between. Sequencing was performed with immunoSEQ multiplex PCR; in TCRdb, only in-frame clones are kept and a portion is missing. The sample lists about 59,000 clones, approximately 91% occurring once. As concerns this clone: The antigen is not known.

V is TRBV9 and J is TRBJ2-6; D is undetermined. This specimen was peripheral blood, taken before any cancer treatment. This sequence originates from a man between 40 and 75 years old with stage I lung adenocarcinoma. CDR3 nucleotides: TGTGCCAGCAGCTATACCTCTGGGGCCAACGTCCTGACTTTC. It encodes CASSYTSGANVLTF.